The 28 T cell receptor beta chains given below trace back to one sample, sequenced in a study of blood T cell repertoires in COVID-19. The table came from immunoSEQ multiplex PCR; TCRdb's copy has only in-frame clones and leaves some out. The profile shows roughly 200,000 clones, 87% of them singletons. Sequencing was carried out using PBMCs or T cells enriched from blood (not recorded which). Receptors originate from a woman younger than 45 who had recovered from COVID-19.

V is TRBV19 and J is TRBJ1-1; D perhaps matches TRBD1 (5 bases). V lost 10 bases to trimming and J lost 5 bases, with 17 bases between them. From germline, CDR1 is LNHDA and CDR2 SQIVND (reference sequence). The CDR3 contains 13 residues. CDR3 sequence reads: CATTGGLRTEAFF. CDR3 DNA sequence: TGTGCCACCACGGGGGGTTTGAGGACTGAAGCTTTCTTT.

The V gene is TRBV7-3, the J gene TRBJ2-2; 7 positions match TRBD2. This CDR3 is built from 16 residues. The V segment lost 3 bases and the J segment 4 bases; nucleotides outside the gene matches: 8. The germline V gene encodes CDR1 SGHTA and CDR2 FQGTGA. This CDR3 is CASSFMAGRGTGELFF. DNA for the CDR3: TGTGCCAGCAGCTTTATGGCAGGGAGGGGCACCGGGGAGCTGTTTTTT.

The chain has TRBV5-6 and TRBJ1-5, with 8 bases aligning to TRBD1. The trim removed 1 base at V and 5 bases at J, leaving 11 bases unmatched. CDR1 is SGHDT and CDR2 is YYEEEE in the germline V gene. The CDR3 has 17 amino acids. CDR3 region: CASSLWTGWFVDQPQHF. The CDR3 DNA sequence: TGTGCCAGCAGCTTGTGGACAGGGTGGTTTGTAGATCAGCCCCAGCATTTT.

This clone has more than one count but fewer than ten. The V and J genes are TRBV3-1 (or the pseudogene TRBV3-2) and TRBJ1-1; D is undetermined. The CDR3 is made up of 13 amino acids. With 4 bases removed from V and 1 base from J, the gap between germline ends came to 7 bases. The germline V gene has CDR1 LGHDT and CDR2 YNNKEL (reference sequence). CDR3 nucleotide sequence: TGTGCCAGCAGCCCTTACGGGAACACTGAAGCTTTCTTT. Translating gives CASSPYGNTEAFF.

The CDR3 loop is CASSSGDRGRSGNTIYF. CDR3 sequence (DNA): TGTGCCAGCAGCTCTGGGGACAGGGGGCGATCTGGAAACACCATATATTTT. V and J are TRBV5-4 and TRBJ1-3; 12 bases match TRBD1. The ends lost 3 bases at V and 1 base at J; junction bases unmatched: 5. Germline V gene data show CDR1 as SGHNT and CDR2 as YYREEE (reference sequence). This CDR3 has 17 amino acids.

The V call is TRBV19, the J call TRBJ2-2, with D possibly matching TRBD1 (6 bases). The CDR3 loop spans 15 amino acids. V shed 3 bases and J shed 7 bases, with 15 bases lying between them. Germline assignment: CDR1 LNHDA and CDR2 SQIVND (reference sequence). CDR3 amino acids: CASSINRDTLGELFF. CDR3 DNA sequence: TGTGCCAGTAGTATCAATAGGGACACCCTCGGGGAGCTGTTTTTT.

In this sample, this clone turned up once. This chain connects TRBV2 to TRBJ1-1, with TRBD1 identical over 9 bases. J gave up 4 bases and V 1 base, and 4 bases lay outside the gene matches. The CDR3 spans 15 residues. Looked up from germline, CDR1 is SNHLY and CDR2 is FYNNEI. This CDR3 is CASSEVDRGGTEAFF. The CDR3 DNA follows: TGTGCCAGCAGTGAAGTTGACAGGGGGGGCACTGAAGCTTTCTTT.

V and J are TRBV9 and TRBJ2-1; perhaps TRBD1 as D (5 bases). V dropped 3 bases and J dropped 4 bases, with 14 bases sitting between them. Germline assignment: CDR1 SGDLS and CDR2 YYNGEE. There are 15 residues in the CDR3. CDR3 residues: CASSGHRYLYNEQFF. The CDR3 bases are TGTGCCAGCAGCGGACACAGGTACCTGTACAATGAGCAGTTCTTC.

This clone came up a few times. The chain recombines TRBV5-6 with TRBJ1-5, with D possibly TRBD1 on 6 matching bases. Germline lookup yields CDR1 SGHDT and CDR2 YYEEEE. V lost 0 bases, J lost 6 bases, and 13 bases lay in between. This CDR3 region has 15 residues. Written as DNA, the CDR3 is TGTGCCAGCAGCTTGGGCGGCAGGGGACCTCAGCCCCAGCATTTT. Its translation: CASSLGGRGPQPQHF.

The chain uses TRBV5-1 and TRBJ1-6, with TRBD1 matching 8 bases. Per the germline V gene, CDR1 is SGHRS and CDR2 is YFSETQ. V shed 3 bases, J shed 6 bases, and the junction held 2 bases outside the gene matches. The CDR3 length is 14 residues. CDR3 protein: CASSSQGANSPLHF. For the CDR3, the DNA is TGCGCCAGCAGCTCGCAGGGGGCTAATTCACCCCTCCACTTT. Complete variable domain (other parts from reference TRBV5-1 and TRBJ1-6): KAGVTQTPRYLIKTRGQQVTLSCSPISGHRSVSWYQQTPGQGLQFLFEYFSETQRNKGNFPGRFSGRQFSNSRSEMNVSTLELGDSALYLCASSSQGANSPLHFGNGTRLTVT.

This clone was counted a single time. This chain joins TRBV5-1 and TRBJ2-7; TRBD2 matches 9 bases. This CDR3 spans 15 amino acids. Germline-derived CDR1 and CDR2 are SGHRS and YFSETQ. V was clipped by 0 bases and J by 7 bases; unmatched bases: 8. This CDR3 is CASSLVASGVVEQYF. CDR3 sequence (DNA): TGCGCCAGCAGCTTGGTGGCTAGCGGGGTAGTGGAGCAGTACTTC. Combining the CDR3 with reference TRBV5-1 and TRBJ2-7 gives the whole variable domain KAGVTQTPRYLIKTRGQQVTLSCSPISGHRSVSWYQQTPGQGLQFLFEYFSETQRNKGNFPGRFSGRQFSNSRSEMNVSTLELGDSALYLCASSLVASGVVEQYFGPGTRLTVT.

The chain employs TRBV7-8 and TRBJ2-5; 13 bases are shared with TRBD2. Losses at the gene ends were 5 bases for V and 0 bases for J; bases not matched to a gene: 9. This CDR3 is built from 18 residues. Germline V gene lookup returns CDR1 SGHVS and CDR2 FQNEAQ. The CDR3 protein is CASSAGTSGIQYQETQYF. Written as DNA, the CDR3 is TGTGCCAGCAGCGCTGGGACTAGCGGGATTCAGTACCAAGAGACCCAGTACTTC.

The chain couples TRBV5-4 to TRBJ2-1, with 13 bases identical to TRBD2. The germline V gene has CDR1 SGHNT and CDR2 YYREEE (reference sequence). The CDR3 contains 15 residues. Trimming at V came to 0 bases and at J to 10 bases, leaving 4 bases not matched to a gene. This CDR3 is CASSLGTSGGDEQFF. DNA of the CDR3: TGTGCCAGCAGCTTGGGGACTAGCGGGGGAGACGAGCAGTTCTTC.

The CDR3 protein is CASSLPPSGLYNEQFF. CDR3 coding DNA: TGTGCCAGCAGCCTCCCTCCTAGCGGGCTTTACAATGAGCAGTTCTTC. V usage is TRBV4-2 and J usage is TRBJ2-1; 8 bases are a match to TRBD2. Germline trimming cut 4 bases from V and 4 bases from J; bases unmatched to any gene: 9. The CDR3 consists of 16 residues. The V gene's germline CDR1 is LGHNA and CDR2 YNFKEQ.

The CDR3 sequence is CASSIQGGQPQHF. The CDR3 nucleotides are TGTGCCAGTAGTATTCAGGGTGGTCAGCCCCAGCATTTT. The rearrangement joins TRBV19 to TRBJ1-5, with D possibly matching TRBD1 (5 bases). The germline V gene encodes CDR1 LNHDA and CDR2 SQIVND (reference sequence). The CDR3 has 13 amino acids. With 3 bases removed from V and 6 bases from J, the gap between germline ends came to 9 bases.

CDR3 bases: TGTGCCAGCAGCGGCGGGAGGCCTCCGAACACCGGGGAGCTGTTTTTT. This encodes CASSGGRPPNTGELFF. This chain links TRBV6-4 with TRBJ2-2; 8 bases fit TRBD2. Germline V gene lookup returns CDR1 MRHNA and CDR2 SNTAGT. The CDR3 runs 16 residues. J was trimmed by 0 bases and V by 6 bases; bases with no gene match: 6.

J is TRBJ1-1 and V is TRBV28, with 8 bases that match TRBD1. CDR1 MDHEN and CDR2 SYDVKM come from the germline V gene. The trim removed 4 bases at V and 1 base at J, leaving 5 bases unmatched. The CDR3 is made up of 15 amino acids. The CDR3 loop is CASSSTGGSNTEAFF. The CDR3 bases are TGTGCCAGCAGTTCAACAGGGGGTTCGAACACTGAAGCTTTCTTT.

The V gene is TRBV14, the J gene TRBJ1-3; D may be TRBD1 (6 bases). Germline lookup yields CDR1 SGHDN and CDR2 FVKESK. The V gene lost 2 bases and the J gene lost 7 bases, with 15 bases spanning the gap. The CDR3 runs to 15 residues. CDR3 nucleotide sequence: TGTGCCAGCAGCCAATCGGGACGGGGGGCGAACACCATATATTTT. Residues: CASSQSGRGANTIYF.

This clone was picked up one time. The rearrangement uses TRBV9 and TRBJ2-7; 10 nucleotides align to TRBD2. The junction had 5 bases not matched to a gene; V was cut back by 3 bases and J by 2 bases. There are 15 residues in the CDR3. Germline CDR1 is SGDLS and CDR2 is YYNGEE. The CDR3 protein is CASSAGTSETYEQYF. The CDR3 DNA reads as TGTGCCAGCAGCGCAGGGACTAGCGAGACCTACGAGCAGTACTTC.

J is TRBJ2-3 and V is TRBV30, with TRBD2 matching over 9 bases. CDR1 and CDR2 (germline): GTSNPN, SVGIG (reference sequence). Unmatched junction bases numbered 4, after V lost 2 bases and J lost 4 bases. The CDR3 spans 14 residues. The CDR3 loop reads CAWSQGGGADTQYF. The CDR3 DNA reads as TGTGCCTGGAGTCAGGGCGGGGGGGCAGATACGCAGTATTTT. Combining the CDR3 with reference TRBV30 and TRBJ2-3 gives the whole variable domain SQTIHQWPATLVQPVGSPLSLECTVEGTSNPNLYWYRQAAGRGLQLLFYSVGIGQISSEVPQNLSASRPQDRQFILSSKKLLLSDSGFYLCAWSQGGGADTQYFGPGTRLTVL.

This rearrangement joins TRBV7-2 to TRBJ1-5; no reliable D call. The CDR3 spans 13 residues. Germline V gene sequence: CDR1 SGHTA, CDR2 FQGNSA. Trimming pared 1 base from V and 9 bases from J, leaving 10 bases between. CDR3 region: CASSLEGAPPQHF. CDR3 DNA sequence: TGTGCCAGCAGCTTAGAGGGAGCCCCGCCCCAGCATTTT.

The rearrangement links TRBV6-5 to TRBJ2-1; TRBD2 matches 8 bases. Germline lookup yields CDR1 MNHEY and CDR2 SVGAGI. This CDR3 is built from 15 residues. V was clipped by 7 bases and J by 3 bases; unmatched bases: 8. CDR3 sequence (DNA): TGTGCCAGCAAACTGATAGCGGGGCTCTACAATGAGCAGTTCTTC. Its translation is CASKLIAGLYNEQFF.

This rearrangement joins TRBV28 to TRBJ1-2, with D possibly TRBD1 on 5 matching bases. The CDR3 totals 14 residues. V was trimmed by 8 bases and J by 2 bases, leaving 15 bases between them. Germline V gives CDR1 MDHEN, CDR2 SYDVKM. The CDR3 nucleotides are TGTGCCAGCCACGTCGGACACGCAAACTATGGCTACACCTTC. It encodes CASHVGHANYGYTF.

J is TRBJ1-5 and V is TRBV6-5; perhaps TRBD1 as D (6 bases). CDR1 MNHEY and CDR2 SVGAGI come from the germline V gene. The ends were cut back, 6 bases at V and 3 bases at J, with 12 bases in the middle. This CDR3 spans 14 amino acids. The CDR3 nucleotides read TGTGCCAGCAGGAAGGGGGTCGCCAATCAGCCCCAGCATTTT. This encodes CASRKGVANQPQHF.

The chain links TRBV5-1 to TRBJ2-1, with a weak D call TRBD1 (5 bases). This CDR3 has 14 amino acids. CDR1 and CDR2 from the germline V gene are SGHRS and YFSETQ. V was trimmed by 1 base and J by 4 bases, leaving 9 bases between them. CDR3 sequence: CASSLLQDYNEQFF. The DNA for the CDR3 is TGCGCCAGCAGCTTGTTACAGGATTACAATGAGCAGTTCTTC.

The CDR3 coding sequence is TGTGCCTGGAGTGTAGCGGGAGGGCCGAGAGAGACCCAGTACTTC. This encodes CAWSVAGGPRETQYF. The chain combines TRBV30 with TRBJ2-5; 10 bases are a match to TRBD2. Germline assignment: CDR1 GTSNPN and CDR2 SVGIG (reference sequence). CDR3 size: 15 residues. Trimming at V came to 0 bases and at J to 4 bases, leaving 5 bases not matched to a gene.

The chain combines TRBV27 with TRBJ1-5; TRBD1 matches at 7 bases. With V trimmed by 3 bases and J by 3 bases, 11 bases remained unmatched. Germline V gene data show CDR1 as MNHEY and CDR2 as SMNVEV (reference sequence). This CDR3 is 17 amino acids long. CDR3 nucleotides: TGTGCCAGCAGTTTCCCTCCGACAGGGTCCCCCAATCAGCCCCAGCATTTT. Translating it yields CASSFPPTGSPNQPQHF.

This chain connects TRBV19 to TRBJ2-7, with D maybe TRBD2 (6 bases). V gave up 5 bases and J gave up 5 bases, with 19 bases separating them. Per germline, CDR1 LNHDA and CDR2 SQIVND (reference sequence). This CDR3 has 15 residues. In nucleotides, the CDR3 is TGTGCCAGTAGTCCTCGGGAGTCCCTACCCCACGAGCAGTACTTC. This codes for CASSPRESLPHEQYF.